A selection of T cell receptor beta chains follows, all from one sample in a study of a mutant IDH1 vaccine in newly diagnosed glioma. Some clones are missing from TCRdb's copy, which holds only in-frame ones; the method was immunoSEQ multiplex PCR. The sample lists tens of thousands of clones, roughly four fifths occurring once. These receptors have no identified antigens. Specimen: PBMCs, collected from a glioma patient whose treatment included an IDH1 peptide vaccine. These TCRs come from a woman aged 45-60 years with glioma. The CDR3 runs from the conserved cysteine through the conserved F or W. A D gene is named only where the DNA matches it firmly. Clone size, where shown, is once, few, many, or a class for clones that have expanded.

>-|TRBV9|once|TRBJ1-3
CASSARWTVSGNTIYF
TGTGCCAGCAGCGCCAGATGGACGGTCTCTGGAAACACCATATATTTT
>TRBD1|TRBV29-1|-|TRBJ1-2
CSVDLTGGLGDGYTF
TGCAGCGTTGACCTCACAGGGGGCCTAGGGGATGGCTACACCTTC
>TRBD1|TRBV6-6|once|TRBJ2-7
CASSYDRDYYEQYF
TGTGCCAGCAGTTACGACAGGGATTACTACGAGCAGTACTTC
>-|TRBV7-8|once|TRBJ1-3
CASSLGVVGNTIYF
TGTGCCAGCAGCTTGGGGGTTGTCGGAAACACCATATATTTT
>-|TRBV21-1|few|TRBJ1-4
CASSIRARNEKLFF
TGTGCCAGCAGCATTAGGGCCCGTAATGAAAAACTGTTTTTT
>-|TRBV5-4|few|TRBJ1-1
CASSRERLNTEAFF
TGTGCCAGCAGCAGGGAGCGACTAAACACTGAAGCTTTCTTT
>TRBD1|TRBV4-1|-|TRBJ1-2
CASSYHLTGAQGYTF
TGCGCCAGCAGCTACCACTTAACAGGGGCCCAGGGCTACACCTTC
>-|TRBV7-2|-|TRBJ2-7
CASSLGGGSYEQYF
TGTGCCAGCAGCTTAGGAGGCGGATCCTACGAGCAGTACTTC
>TRBD2|TRBV29-1|-|TRBJ2-1
CSVEPSGAYNEQFF
TGCAGCGTTGAACCTAGCGGGGCCTACAATGAGCAGTTCTTC
>-|TRBV5-1|-|TRBJ2-1
CASSPGTTPRDEQFF
TGCGCCAGCAGCCCGGGCACGACACCTCGGGATGAGCAGTTCTTC
>-|TRBV9|-|TRBJ1-1
CASSGGGGLASVVNTEAFF
TGTGCCAGCAGCGGAGGGGGGGGGCTGGCGTCCGTGGTGAACACTGAAGCTTTCTTT
>TRBD1|TRBV18|-|TRBJ1-5
CASSPTGGVVQPQHF
TGTGCCAGCTCGCCGACAGGGGGCGTAGTTCAGCCCCAGCATTTT
>-|TRBV5-4|-|TRBJ1-1
CASLGDPMDTEAFF
TGTGCCAGCTTGGGGGACCCGATGGACACTGAAGCTTTCTTT
>-|TRBV25-1|-|TRBJ1-1
CASSEGGSGAFF
TGTGCCAGCAGTGAAGGAGGGTCTGGAGCTTTCTTT